This T cell receptor beta chain was recovered during a study of human T cells and chemical hapten exposure. Background on the study: 2% DPC was applied to roughly 2 cm by roughly 2 cm of upper inner arm skin for sensitization. Patch tests applied 0.01% DPC to the upper back and were scored after 6 days.

Of note for this clonotype: A read error may produce the germline difference seen at one junction end.

Sample time point: patch test 3, about 24 weeks after DPC sensitization. Treatment denoted: therapeutic diphenylcyclopropenone sensitization with weekly scalp DPC. The CDR3 is 17 amino acids. Germline V gives CDR1 LGHNA, CDR2 YNFKEQ. As handled by the study authors: A per-sample median of about 94,000 TCRs was observed, with counts ranging from about 23,224 to 700,000. TCRdb analysed the RACE reads with MiXCR anew, one entry per CDR3 protein. For this entry, the V and J calls and clone size follow TCRdb and not the study's own pipeline. The table shows about 52,000 distinct CDR3 sequences, with roughly a tenth occurring only once.

The chain is built from TRBV4-2 and TRBJ2-4; maybe TRBD2 (5 bases). The sample consisted of whole blood, taken in connection with sensitization to the hapten diphenylcyclopropenone (DPC). The sequence came from a woman aged 40 to 55 with alopecia areata. Some clones in this sample may be carry-over from other donors' samples. This CDR3 reads CASSQDFGDDSGNIPYF. The DNA of the CDR3 is TGTGCCAGCAGCCAAGATTTTGGGGATGATTCGGGAAACATTCCGTACTTC.